The T cell receptor (beta chain) described here comes from a study of T cells in women clearing cervical HPV infection. Deletions cut 3 bases from V and 5 bases from J, with 16 bases between. CDR3 length: 15 amino acids. CDR1 and CDR2 from the germline V gene are SNHLY and FYNNEI. In the case of this clone: The read terminates 3 residues ahead of where the CDR3 ends, so the germline J gene completes it.

Profiling relied on immunoSEQ multiplex PCR, and the TCRdb table lists in-frame clones only, not all of them. This sample's clone table lists around 35,000 clones. Material: blood buffy coat. V is TRBV2 and J is TRBJ1-1; D is unclear. This sequence originates from a woman between 18 and 69 years old with a cervical HPV16 infection that either progressed to CIN3+ or cleared (not recorded which). CDR3 sequence reads: CASSEASSSRTEAFF. The part of the CDR3 DNA that was read is TGTGCCAGCAGTGAGGCCTCCTCTTCCAGAACTGAA.